The entry that follows covers one T cell receptor (beta chain) sequence. This clone has a single count. Its antigen specificity is not known. Base qualities are not at hand, and no much larger clone is one base apart. To estimate absolute template abundance from read counts, synthetic TCR analog templates were spiked into each PCR. The immunoSEQ assay was used to amplify TCRbeta CDR3 regions from genomic DNA with bias-controlled V and J gene primers. Sequencing of rearranged TCRbeta segments was done at approximately 20X coverage. The paper's processing steps were these. Sequencing errors were corrected by clustering and CDR3s were annotated against IMGT to assign V, D and J genes. Only productive TCRbeta rearrangements were used in downstream analyses, excluding out-of-frame or stop-codon sequences. Clonality was calculated as one minus the Shannon entropy normalized by the log of the number of unique productive sequences. Clones differing between time points or between blood and tumor were identified using Fisher's exact test with Benjamini-Hochberg correction, with an adjusted p below 0.01 applied as the threshold. TCRdb retrieved this table from immuneACCESS and kept in-frame rearrangements only. Not all clones are present; in checked studies, unresolved V genes account for under half, and no reason is known for the remainder. V, J and clone size are those of that table, while D and trimming were read from the DNA. The sample records tens of thousands of clones, about 85% of which are singletons. The ten largest clones take up about 15% of the sample.

This sample was included in a study of PD-L1 blockade in urothelial cancer (dated by TCRdb to 2015 to 2018). For context, the study as a whole: Every patient began therapy in 2014 and was given atezolizumab 1,200 mg intravenously every 3 weeks. Pretreatment blood TCR-seq was available for about 27 patients, at least one posttreatment blood collection was obtained for 24 patients, and tumor TCR-seq was available for 24 patients. In the same patients, whole exome sequencing and RNA sequencing of pretreatment tumors were performed in addition to TCR sequencing. Blood samples yielded a median of about 150,000 T cells and more than 75,000 unique TCRs, with median clonality around 0.083. Durable clinical benefit was achieved by nine patients but not by the remaining 20. An exploratory multi-omic analysis was conducted of the somatic, immune and clinical correlates of response to PD-L1 blockade with atezolizumab in urothelial cancer. Progression-free survival longer than 6 months counted as durable clinical benefit, and TCR features were additionally tested against both progression-free and overall survival. Pretreatment tumor samples, along with matched peripheral blood serially collected before and after atezolizumab treatment, were subjected to TCR sequencing. Blood samples were analyzed 3 weeks after the start of treatment (second dose) and 6 weeks after the start of treatment. About 85% of the roughly 29 patients were males with bladder-origin urothelial cancer, and about 60% of the roughly 29 reported a prior smoking history. An ECOG performance status of 0 or 1 was recorded for the patients, and 0 to 3 prior chemotherapy regimens had been received by the patients.

The time point label, read with the paper, signifies: pretreatment peripheral blood. The cohort included roughly 30 patients with locally advanced or metastatic urothelial carcinoma who were treated at Memorial Sloan Kettering on a trial protocol. Peripheral blood mononuclear cells were collected pretreatment and during treatment, with between 1 and 8 total time points obtained per patient. The Qiagen DNeasy Blood extraction kit was used to purify genomic DNA from total PBMCs and tumor samples. PBMCs were collected pretreatment and during treatment, and were isolated and stored as previously described. Summary of the overall study and its limitations: Patients with durable benefit showed greater expansion of tumor-associated TCR clones in peripheral blood 3 weeks after starting treatment (n ≈ 20, p = 0.022). Because the sample size was small (n = 29) and many of the analyses were exploratory, the results are meant to be hypothesis-generating. A pretreatment peripheral blood TCR clonality below the median was linked to improved progression-free and overall survival.

The sequencing here drew on PBMCs, taken around atezolizumab (anti-PD-L1) treatment. The TCR was taken from a man aged 60-69 years with urothelial cancer.

The CDR3 region reads CATGTGYRQPQHF. The DNA reads TGTGCCACCGGGACAGGGTATCGTCAGCCCCAGCATTTT. Rearrangement joined TRBV15 to TRBJ1-5; 9 middle bases align to TRBD1. Compared with germline, V lacks 8 bases and J lacks 6 bases; bases without a gene match: 5. From the germline V gene (reference sequence), CDR1 is LNHNV and CDR2 is YYDKDF. Inclusive of the bounding cysteine and phenylalanine, the CDR3 is 13 residues long. Only the CDR3 region is kept as DNA, spanning 39 bases read in frame from base 1.